A selection of T cell receptor beta chains follows, all from one sample in a study of breast tumors, draining lymph nodes, adjacent tissues. MiXCR, applied by TCRdb to the multiplex PCR reads, yields one record per CDR3 protein. Of 20,000 to 25,000 distinct CDR3 sequences detected, about a third appear once; the ten largest clones hold around 10%. The sequenced sample consisted of breast tumor tissue. These receptors were taken from a female donor with breast cancer. Some clones in this sample may be carry-over from other donors' samples. Each CDR3 is given with its conserved first and last residue. The D gene is left open where the match is weak. Expanded clones are given a class, and other clones once, few, many or no size at all.

J gene: TRBJ2-3; D gene: .; V gene: TRBV9; clone size: many; CDR3 protein: CASSVRPGGTDTQYF; CDR3 DNA: TGTGCCAGCAGCGTACGACCGGGGGGCACAGATACGCAGTATTTT
J gene: TRBJ2-1; D gene: TRBD2; V gene: TRBV30; clone size: .; CDR3 protein: CAWKGLAGGVEQFF; CDR3 DNA: TGTGCCTGGAAGGGATTAGCGGGAGGGGTTGAGCAGTTCTTC
J gene: TRBJ2-2; D gene: TRBD1; V gene: TRBV7-2; clone size: many; CDR3 protein: CASRFAGTGINTGELFF; CDR3 DNA: TGTGCCAGCAGGTTCGCCGGGACAGGGATAAACACCGGGGAGCTGTTTTTT
J gene: TRBJ2-3; D gene: TRBD2; V gene: TRBV20-1; clone size: .; CDR3 protein: CSARLAGGTDTQYF; CDR3 DNA: TGCAGTGCTAGGCTAGCGGGAGGCACAGATACGCAGTATTTT
J gene: TRBJ1-6; D gene: TRBD1; V gene: TRBV6-5; clone size: many; CDR3 protein: CASSTTGDYNSPLHF; CDR3 DNA: TGTGCCAGCAGTACAACAGGGGACTATAATTCACCCCTCCACTTT
J gene: TRBJ1-5; D gene: TRBD1; V gene: TRBV12-3/TRBV12-4; clone size: .; CDR3 protein: CASSLQGRLNQPQHF; CDR3 DNA: TGTGCCAGCAGTCTACAGGGGAGGCTCAATCAGCCCCAGCATTTT
J gene: TRBJ2-7; D gene: TRBD1; V gene: TRBV6-5; clone size: once; CDR3 protein: CASSSDRGLQYF; CDR3 DNA: TGTGCTAGCAGTTCGGACAGGGGGTTGCAGTACTTC
J gene: TRBJ2-1; D gene: .; V gene: TRBV9; clone size: .; CDR3 protein: CASNPTPSPGDEQFF; CDR3 DNA: TGCGCCAGCAACCCCACCCCCTCCCCGGGCGATGAGCAGTTCTTC
J gene: TRBJ2-2; D gene: TRBD2; V gene: TRBV19; clone size: many; CDR3 protein: CASSSSRERTGELFF; CDR3 DNA: TGTGCCAGTAGTTCGTCGCGGGAGAGGACCGGGGAGCTGTTTTTT
J gene: TRBJ1-5; D gene: .; V gene: TRBV4-1; clone size: medium-sized; CDR3 protein: CASSQDVGVRTAQHF; CDR3 DNA: TGCGCCAGCAGCCAAGATGTCGGGGTACGGACCGCCCAGCATTTT
J gene: TRBJ2-7; D gene: TRBD1; V gene: TRBV5-4; clone size: many; CDR3 protein: CASSTTGAHSYEQYF; CDR3 DNA: TGTGCCAGCAGCACGACAGGGGCGCATTCCTACGAGCAGTACTTC
J gene: TRBJ1-2; D gene: TRBD1; V gene: TRBV19; clone size: .; CDR3 protein: CASSIASTGLYGYTF; CDR3 DNA: TGTGCCAGTAGTATCGCCTCGACAGGGCTCTATGGCTACACCTTC
J gene: TRBJ1-2; D gene: .; V gene: TRBV7-9; clone size: .; CDR3 protein: CASSSYYGYTF; CDR3 DNA: TGTGCCAGCAGCTCATACTATGGCTACACCTTC
J gene: TRBJ2-6; D gene: .; V gene: TRBV4-3; clone size: many; CDR3 protein: CASSQEPESGANVLTF; CDR3 DNA: TGCGCCAGCAGCCAAGAACCGGAATCTGGGGCCAACGTCCTGACTTTC
J gene: TRBJ2-7; D gene: .; V gene: TRBV12-5; clone size: .; CDR3 protein: CASGSGTWAYEQYF; CDR3 DNA: TGTGCTAGTGGCTCCGGGACATGGGCCTACGAGCAGTACTTC
J gene: TRBJ2-7; D gene: TRBD2; V gene: TRBV4-1; clone size: many; CDR3 protein: CASSRSTSARGYEQYF; CDR3 DNA: TGCGCCAGCAGCCGATCAACTAGCGCGAGAGGGTACGAGCAGTACTTC
J gene: TRBJ2-7; D gene: .; V gene: TRBV4-1; clone size: many; CDR3 protein: CASSQALIYEQYF; CDR3 DNA: TGCGCCAGCAGCCAAGCCCTCATCTACGAGCAGTACTTC
J gene: TRBJ2-2; D gene: TRBD1; V gene: TRBV19; clone size: medium-sized; CDR3 protein: CASSKTGINTGELFF; CDR3 DNA: TGTGCCAGTAGTAAGACAGGGATTAACACCGGGGAGCTGTTTTTT
J gene: TRBJ1-2; D gene: .; V gene: TRBV20-1; clone size: many; CDR3 protein: CSALGTGGYTF; CDR3 DNA: TGCAGTGCTCTAGGGACGGGCGGCTACACCTTC
J gene: TRBJ2-7; D gene: TRBD2; V gene: TRBV6-6; clone size: few; CDR3 protein: CASSAGTSGSYEQYF; CDR3 DNA: TGTGCCAGCAGCGCAGGGACTAGCGGGAGTTACGAGCAGTACTTC
J gene: TRBJ2-1; D gene: TRBD2; V gene: TRBV27; clone size: many; CDR3 protein: CASSFGTSGSDEQFF; CDR3 DNA: TGTGCCAGCAGTTTTGGGACTAGCGGGAGCGATGAGCAGTTCTTC
J gene: TRBJ2-3; D gene: .; V gene: TRBV18; clone size: .; CDR3 protein: CASSLEDTQYF; CDR3 DNA: TGTGCCAGCTCACTAGAAGATACGCAGTATTTT
J gene: TRBJ2-3; D gene: .; V gene: TRBV12-3/TRBV12-4; clone size: many; CDR3 protein: CASRRAGTDTQYF; CDR3 DNA: TGTGCCAGCAGAAGGGCTGGGACAGATACGCAGTATTTT
J gene: TRBJ2-3; D gene: .; V gene: TRBV18; clone size: medium-sized; CDR3 protein: CASSPNGISTDTQYF; CDR3 DNA: TGTGCCAGCTCACCAAATGGAATAAGCACAGATACGCAGTATTTT
J gene: TRBJ2-2; D gene: .; V gene: TRBV4-2; clone size: many; CDR3 protein: CASSQDSRTGELFF; CDR3 DNA: TGTGCCAGCAGCCAAGATTCGAGGACCGGGGAGCTGTTTTTT
J gene: TRBJ2-7; D gene: TRBD2; V gene: TRBV7-2; clone size: few; CDR3 protein: CASSWGLAATYEQYF; CDR3 DNA: TGTGCCAGCAGCTGGGGACTAGCGGCCACCTACGAGCAGTACTTC
J gene: TRBJ1-2; D gene: TRBD1; V gene: TRBV10-1; clone size: many; CDR3 protein: CASSKDRGHTYGYTF; CDR3 DNA: TGCGCCAGCAGCAAGGACAGGGGGCATACTTATGGCTACACCTTC
J gene: TRBJ1-1; D gene: .; V gene: TRBV7-7; clone size: few; CDR3 protein: CASSRDWNTEAFF; CDR3 DNA: TGTGCTAGCAGCAGGGACTGGAACACTGAAGCTTTCTTT
J gene: TRBJ2-7; D gene: .; V gene: TRBV4-1; clone size: many; CDR3 protein: CASSQVAGTAGGEQYF; CDR3 DNA: TGCGCCAGCAGCCAGGTTGCCGGGACGGCGGGCGGCGAGCAGTACTTC
J gene: TRBJ1-3; D gene: .; V gene: TRBV10-3; clone size: many; CDR3 protein: CAISESEGGNTIYF; CDR3 DNA: TGTGCCATCAGTGAGTCGGAGGGGGGAAACACCATATATTTT
J gene: TRBJ1-4; D gene: .; V gene: TRBV5-5; clone size: .; CDR3 protein: CASTYGDTRGEKLFF; CDR3 DNA: TGTGCCAGCACCTACGGGGACACCCGAGGTGAAAAACTGTTTTTT
J gene: TRBJ2-7; D gene: .; V gene: TRBV20-1; clone size: medium-sized; CDR3 protein: CSANPHRDIYEQYF; CDR3 DNA: TGCAGTGCTAACCCCCACCGGGACATCTACGAGCAGTACTTC
J gene: TRBJ2-1; D gene: .; V gene: TRBV5-1; clone size: many; CDR3 protein: CASSLGDYNEQFF; CDR3 DNA: TGCGCCAGCAGCTTGGGTGACTACAATGAGCAGTTCTTC
J gene: TRBJ2-7; D gene: TRBD2; V gene: TRBV11-2; clone size: once; CDR3 protein: CASSLMWEGRYEQYF; CDR3 DNA: TGCGCCAGCAGCCTTATGTGGGAGGGCCGGTACGAGCAGTACTTC
J gene: TRBJ2-7; D gene: .; V gene: TRBV11-2; clone size: many; CDR3 protein: CASSLDYEQYF; CDR3 DNA: TGTGCCAGCAGCTTAGACTACGAGCAGTACTTC
J gene: TRBJ1-5; D gene: .; V gene: TRBV19; clone size: many; CDR3 protein: CASSMSNQPQHF; CDR3 DNA: TGTGCCAGTAGTATGAGCAATCAGCCCCAGCATTTT
J gene: TRBJ2-2; D gene: TRBD2; V gene: TRBV7-8; clone size: medium-sized; CDR3 protein: CASSLAGSPRGELFF; CDR3 DNA: TGTGCCAGCAGCCTAGCGGGGTCACCTAGAGGGGAGCTGTTTTTT
J gene: TRBJ2-1; D gene: .; V gene: TRBV2; clone size: many; CDR3 protein: CASSELVSYNEQFF; CDR3 DNA: TGTGCCAGCAGTGAATTAGTTTCCTACAATGAGCAGTTCTTC
J gene: TRBJ1-6; D gene: .; V gene: TRBV5-5; clone size: medium-sized; CDR3 protein: CASSGSFTNYNSPLHF; CDR3 DNA: TGTGCCAGCAGCGGGAGCTTTACTAACTATAATTCACCCCTCCACTTT
J gene: TRBJ2-1; D gene: .; V gene: TRBV20-1; clone size: many; CDR3 protein: CSAREISLGEQFF; CDR3 DNA: TGCAGTGCTAGAGAAATCTCTTTAGGTGAGCAGTTCTTC